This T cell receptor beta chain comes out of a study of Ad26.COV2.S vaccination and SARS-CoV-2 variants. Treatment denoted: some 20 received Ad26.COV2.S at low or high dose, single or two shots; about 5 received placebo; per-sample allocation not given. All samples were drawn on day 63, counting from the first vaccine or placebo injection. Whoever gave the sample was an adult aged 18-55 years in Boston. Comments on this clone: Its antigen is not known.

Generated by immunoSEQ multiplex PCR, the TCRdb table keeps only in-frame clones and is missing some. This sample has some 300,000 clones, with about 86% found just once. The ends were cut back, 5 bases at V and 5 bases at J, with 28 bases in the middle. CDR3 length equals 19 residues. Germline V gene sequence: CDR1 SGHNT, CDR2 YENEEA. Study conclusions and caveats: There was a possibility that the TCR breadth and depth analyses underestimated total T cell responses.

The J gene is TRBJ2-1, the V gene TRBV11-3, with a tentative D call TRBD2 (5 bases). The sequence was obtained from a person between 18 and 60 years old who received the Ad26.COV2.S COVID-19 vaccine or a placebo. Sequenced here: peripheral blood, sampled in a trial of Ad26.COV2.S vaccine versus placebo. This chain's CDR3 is CASSPAGQVWPAKNNEQFF. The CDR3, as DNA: TGTGCCAGCAGCCCGGCGGGTCAAGTTTGGCCTGCTAAAAACAATGAGCAGTTCTTC.